The 27 T cell receptor beta chains listed next were all sequenced from one sample in a study of spatial heterogeneity in lung cancer. Time point: sample taken at primary tumor resection. TCRdb called the 5' RACE reads again in MiXCR, with one record for every CDR3 protein. Of about 92,000 distinct CDR3 sequences listed, approximately 12% are singletons. Source: PBMCs, taken at surgery. All receptors come from a male donor with early-stage non-small cell lung cancer.

This clonotype was counted between two and nine times. The rearrangement uses TRBV20-1 and TRBJ1-3, with unresolved D. V was trimmed by 0 bases and J by 0 bases, leaving 15 bases between them. Germline lookup yields CDR1 DFQATT and CDR2 SNEGSKA (reference sequence). The CDR3 loop spans 17 amino acids. The CDR3 region is CSAREEIGRSSGNTIYF. In DNA, the CDR3 is TGCAGTGCTAGAGAAGAGATAGGACGTAGCTCTGGAAACACCATATATTTT.

This chain links TRBV13 with TRBJ2-7; possible D gene TRBD2, 5 bases. Between the trimmed V and J ends, which lost 5 bases and 1 base, there was a span of 12 bases. The CDR3 is made up of 14 amino acids. Germline V CDR1 and CDR2: PRHDT, FYEKMQ (reference sequence). The CDR3 nucleotides are TGTGCCAGCAGCAAGTATGGCGGGTCCTACGAGCAGTACTTC. This codes for CASSKYGGSYEQYF.

This chain links TRBV28 with TRBJ2-5, with 9 bases fitting TRBD2. The CDR3 runs to 15 residues. The germline V gene encodes CDR1 MDHEN and CDR2 SYDVKM. Trimming removed 6 bases from V and 1 base from J; junction bases left unmatched: 6. Here the CDR3 DNA reads TGTGCCAGCAGACCTAGCGGGATCCCCCAAGAGACCCAGTACTTC. This encodes CASRPSGIPQETQYF.

This clonotype was recorded a few times. This chain joins TRBV4-1 and TRBJ2-3; 10 bases agree with TRBD1. There are 14 residues in the CDR3. Trimming took 1 base from V and 7 from J; bases not matched to a gene: 2. The germline V gene encodes CDR1 MGHRA and CDR2 YSYEKL. The CDR3 nucleotides read TGCGCCAGCAGCCAAGGACAGGGGGCGAATACGCAGTATTTT. Translating gives CASSQGQGANTQYF.

This clonotype was detected a few times. The chain employs TRBV7-9 and TRBJ1-3; D call uncertain. V was cut by 6 bases and J by 0 bases, with 18 bases left in between. In germline, CDR1 is SEHNR, CDR2 FQNEAQ (reference sequence). CDR3 length: 17 residues. The CDR3 spells CASRKDDVLISGNTIYF. The CDR3 DNA reads TGTGCCAGCAGAAAGGATGATGTACTTATCTCTGGAAACACCATATATTTT.

This clonotype was recorded at least ten times. This rearrangement joins TRBV20-1 to TRBJ2-3; D remains ambiguous. The CDR3 consists of 14 residues. The V end was cut by 6 bases, the J end by 1 base, with 14 bases between. Germline CDR1 reads DFQATT; CDR2 reads SNEGSKA (reference sequence). CDR3 protein: CSAAGPFGTDTQYF. In DNA, the CDR3 is TGCAGTGCCGCCGGTCCTTTCGGCACAGATACGCAGTATTTT.

The rearrangement joins TRBV2 to TRBJ2-3, with 12 bases identical to TRBD2. With 7 bases clipped from V and 2 bases from J, the junction kept 4 bases outside the gene matches. Per the germline V gene, CDR1 is SNHLY and CDR2 is FYNNEI. This CDR3 contains 15 residues. CDR3 sequence reads: CASTRLAGDTDTQYF. The CDR3 region has the DNA TGTGCCAGCACCAGACTAGCGGGGGACACAGATACGCAGTATTTT.

The J gene is TRBJ2-3, the V gene TRBV7-9; TRBD2 matches 13 bases. V lost 1 base to trimming and J lost 6 bases; unmatched junction nucleotides: 4. Germline CDR1 and CDR2: SEHNR and FQNEAQ (reference sequence). The CDR3 loop spans 16 amino acids. The CDR3 coding sequence is TGTGCCAGCAGCTTAGGGGGACTAGCGGGACCTGATACGCAGTATTTT. As protein: CASSLGGLAGPDTQYF.

This clonotype was seen a few times. V and J are TRBV27 and TRBJ2-1; D perhaps matches TRBD2 (6 bases). V lost 11 bases, J lost 2 bases, and 13 bases lay in between. CDR1 is MNHEY, CDR2 SMNVEV, per germline (reference sequence). The CDR3 sequence is 13 residues long. In DNA form, the CDR3 reads TGTGCCTCAGAAGGCGGGACCTACAATGAGCAGTTCTTC. It encodes CASEGGTYNEQFF.

Of note for this clonotype: A single base separates this from a much larger clone, so it may be a read error. The chain has TRBV12-3 or TRBV12-4 and TRBJ2-3; D uncertain. The ends were cut back, 7 bases at V and 1 base at J, with 9 bases in the middle. The CDR3 runs 13 residues. CDR3 DNA: TGTGCCAGCATCGGCGGCCGCACAGATACGCAGTATTTT. Translating gives CASIGGRTDTQYF.

The table lists this clonotype with a few counts. The rearrangement joins TRBV6-2 or TRBV6-3 to TRBJ1-2; D not certain. V was clipped by 10 bases and J by 1 base, with 19 bases between them. Germline lookup yields CDR1 MNHEY and CDR2 SVGEGT. CDR3 size: 15 residues. In nucleotides, the CDR3 is TGTGCCATCGAACTTCCGGAAGAATTTAACTATGGCTACACCTTC. The encoded protein is CAIELPEEFNYGYTF.

This clonotype was found many times. The V call is TRBV28, the J call TRBJ2-7; D gene uncertain. V dropped 2 bases and J dropped 0 bases, with 8 bases sitting between them. Germline V gene lookup returns CDR1 MDHEN and CDR2 SYDVKM. The length of the CDR3 is 14 residues. The chain's CDR3 is CASSLVRSSYEQYF. The CDR3 nucleotides are TGTGCCAGCAGTTTAGTGCGCAGCTCCTACGAGCAGTACTTC. Full variable domain (rest looked up from reference TRBV28 and TRBJ2-7): DVKVTQSSRYLVKRTGEKVFLECVQDMDHENMFWYRQDPGLGLRLIYFSYDVKMKEKGDIPEGYSVSREKKERFSLILESASTNQTSMYLCASSLVRSSYEQYFGPGTRLTVT.

The chain combines TRBV28 with TRBJ2-3; 11 bases match TRBD2. CDR1 and CDR2 (germline): MDHEN, SYDVKM. The CDR3 is made up of 15 amino acids. V lost 2 bases and J lost 6; bases outside the gene matches: 4. CDR3 in DNA: TGTGCCAGCAGTTTAACTAGCGGGGGCTCCGATACGCAGTATTTT. This translates into CASSLTSGGSDTQYF.

This clonotype has ten or more counts. The chain links TRBV19 to TRBJ2-3; no clear D gene. V was trimmed by 6 bases and J by 0 bases, leaving 19 bases between them. Germline loops: CDR1 LNHDA, CDR2 SQIVND (reference sequence). The CDR3 is 17 residues long. DNA for the CDR3: TGTGCCAGTAGGAGCCAATTTAGCCCCACTAGCACAGATACGCAGTATTTT. Protein sequence: CASRSQFSPTSTDTQYF.

The chain uses TRBV29-1 and TRBJ2-1; weak D call: TRBD2 (5 bases). The CDR3 contains 13 residues. Trimming removed 4 bases from V and 2 bases from J, with 9 bases in between. Per the germline V gene, CDR1 is SQVTM and CDR2 is ANQGSEA. CDR3 coding DNA: TGCAGCGTTGTGCGGGTCGCCTACAATGAGCAGTTCTTC. Amino acid sequence: CSVVRVAYNEQFF.

The chain is built from TRBV7-9 and TRBJ1-5, with 8 positions matching TRBD1. This CDR3 region has 15 residues. The V gene end was trimmed by 5 bases and the J gene end by 6 bases; junction bases not matched to a gene: 9. Germline V gives CDR1 SEHNR, CDR2 FQNEAQ (reference sequence). CDR3 loop: CASSTGTGVTQPQHF. The CDR3 DNA follows: TGTGCCAGCAGCACGGGGACAGGAGTCACTCAGCCCCAGCATTTT.

This clonotype was seen more than once but under ten times. The chain has TRBV5-1 and TRBJ2-2; 10 bases line up with TRBD2. With 5 bases clipped from V and 0 bases from J, the junction kept 4 bases outside the gene matches. CDR3 length: 16 amino acids. Per germline, CDR1 SGHRS and CDR2 YFSETQ. CDR3 nucleotides: TGCGCCAGCAGACTAACTAGCGGGACGAACACCGGGGAGCTGTTTTTT. Translated, it gives CASRLTSGTNTGELFF. Supplemented by reference TRBV5-1 and TRBJ2-2, the full variable domain reads KAGVTQTPRYLIKTRGQQVTLSCSPISGHRSVSWYQQTPGQGLQFLFEYFSETQRNKGNFPGRFSGRQFSNSRSEMNVSTLELGDSALYLCASRLTSGTNTGELFFGEGSRLTVL.

This clonotype has more than one count but fewer than ten. The chain recombines TRBV7-9 with TRBJ2-5; D gene uncertain. V lost 4 bases, J lost 2 bases, and 14 bases lay in between. The CDR3 totals 15 residues. Germline CDR1 SEHNR, CDR2 FQNEAQ (reference sequence). The CDR3 spells CASSSLGQAQETQYF. In DNA, the CDR3 is TGTGCCAGCAGCTCCCTTGGGCAGGCACAAGAGACCCAGTACTTC.

The genes are TRBV29-1 and TRBJ2-7, with 10 bases matching TRBD1. The CDR3 loop spans 17 amino acids. The V and J ends lost 1 base and 3 bases, in that order; junction bases with no gene match: 12. Germline lookup yields CDR1 SQVTM and CDR2 ANQGSEA. The DNA for the CDR3 is TGCAGCGTTGAAGTACGTACCGGGACAGGGGTCTTCTACGAGCAGTACTTC. It translates to CSVEVRTGTGVFYEQYF.

This clonotype was seen ten or more times. V usage is TRBV12-3 or TRBV12-4 and J usage is TRBJ2-1; D is possibly TRBD2 (6 bases). The CDR3 spans 14 residues. Trimming took 7 bases from V and 3 from J, leaving 13 bases between them. The CDR3 nucleotides read TGTGCCAGCACCCTGCGCGGGATCTACAATGAGCAGTTCTTC. This codes for CASTLRGIYNEQFF.

In its sample, this clonotype was seen many times. The chain has TRBV27 and TRBJ1-1; 7 bases line up with TRBD1. This CDR3 comprises 13 residues. V was clipped by 6 bases and J by 1 base; unmatched bases: 2. CDR1 and CDR2 from the germline V gene are MNHEY and SMNVEV (reference sequence). CDR3 bases: TGTGCCAGCAGGCGGACAGGGAACACTGAAGCTTTCTTT. Its protein is CASRRTGNTEAFF.

This clonotype was seen only a few times. The J gene is TRBJ2-7, the V gene TRBV12-3 or TRBV12-4; D is unclear. Trimming left V 3 bases short and J 3 bases short, with 9 bases between. CDR3 length: 13 amino acids. CDR3 DNA: TGTGCCAGCAGTTTCCGAGGTGTCTACGAGCAGTACTTC. It is translated as CASSFRGVYEQYF.

This clonotype was recorded a few times. V is TRBV2 and J is TRBJ2-7; 7 positions agree with TRBD1. There are 14 residues in the CDR3. Germline-derived CDR1 and CDR2 are SNHLY and FYNNEI. Trimming removed 4 bases from V and 5 bases from J; junction bases left unmatched: 8. CDR3 in DNA: TGTGCCAGCAGTGTACAGGGGACCTGGGACGAGCAGTACTTC. It specifies CASSVQGTWDEQYF.

There are a few counts of this clonotype. This chain joins TRBV13 and TRBJ1-4; no clear D gene. CDR3 length: 16 residues. The germline gives CDR1 PRHDT, CDR2 FYEKMQ (reference sequence). V was cut by 5 bases and J by 7 bases, with 20 bases left in between. The CDR3, as DNA: TGTGCCAGCAGCACAAGGACTTTCCCTGGGGTTGAAAAACTGTTTTTT. It is translated as CASSTRTFPGVEKLFF.

This clonotype was recorded at least ten times. This chain connects TRBV29-1 to TRBJ2-7, with a possible D match to TRBD2 (5 bases). The germline V and J ends were trimmed by 6 bases and 7 bases, with 19 bases remaining between them. Germline-derived CDR1 and CDR2 are SQVTM and ANQGSEA. The CDR3 covers 13 residues. The CDR3 DNA reads as TGCAGCGTGATCCGGGGAACCACGGGGGAGCAGTACTTC. Its translation: CSVIRGTTGEQYF.

CDR3 sequence reads: CASSLGTYTGELFF. DNA of the CDR3: TGTGCCAGCAGCTTAGGTACCTACACCGGGGAGCTGTTTTTT. The chain employs TRBV7-2 and TRBJ2-2; D remains unclear. The CDR3 is 14 residues long. Germline V gene lookup returns CDR1 SGHTA and CDR2 FQGNSA. Between the trimmed V and J ends, which lost 1 base and 3 bases, there was a span of 6 bases.

The chain has TRBV5-4 and TRBJ2-7, with a possible D match to TRBD1 (6 bases). Trimming removed 7 bases at V and 7 bases at J, with 15 bases between. The CDR3 covers 12 residues. CDR1 is SGHNT and CDR2 is YYREEE in the germline V gene (reference sequence). CDR3 amino acids: CASSKIGGEQYF. DNA for the CDR3: TGTGCCAGCTCGAAAATAGGGGGAGAGCAGTACTTC.